The TCR beta chain under discussion was sequenced for a study of CDR3 diversity in severe acne. MiXCR, applied by TCRdb to the PCR reads, yields one record per CDR3 protein. The repertoire includes about 85,000 distinct CDR3 sequences, about 48% of them detected once, and around 10% sits in the top ten. The CDR3 is made up of 18 amino acids. CDR1 is SGHNT, CDR2 YENEEA, per germline. J gave up 5 bases and V 1 base, and 6 bases lay outside the gene matches. The receptor was isolated from a male donor in good health, serving as a control. The source material was blood. The rearrangement uses TRBV11-3 and TRBJ2-6; 12 bases map to TRBD2. The CDR3 nucleotides are TGTGCCAGCAGCTTAGGCCTAGCGGGAGGGCATAGGGCCAACGTCCTGACTTTC. Translating gives CASSLGLAGGHRANVLTF.